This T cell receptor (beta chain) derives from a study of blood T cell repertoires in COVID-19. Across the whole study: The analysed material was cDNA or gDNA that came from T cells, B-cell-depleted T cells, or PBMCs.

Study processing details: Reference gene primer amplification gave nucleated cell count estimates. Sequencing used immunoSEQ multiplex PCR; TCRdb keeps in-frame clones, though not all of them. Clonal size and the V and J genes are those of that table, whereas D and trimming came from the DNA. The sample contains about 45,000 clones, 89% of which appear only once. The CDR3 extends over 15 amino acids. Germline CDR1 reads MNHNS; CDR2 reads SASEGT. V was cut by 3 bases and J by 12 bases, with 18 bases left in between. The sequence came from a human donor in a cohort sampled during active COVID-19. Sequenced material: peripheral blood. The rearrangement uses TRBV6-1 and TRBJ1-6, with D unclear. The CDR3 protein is CASSDGLLHGLPLHF. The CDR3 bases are TGTGCCAGCAGTGACGGACTACTGCACGGTCTACCCCTCCACTTT.